These T cell receptor beta chains were read from a single sample in a study of shared clonotypes between healthy human individuals. Measured with immunoSEQ multiplex PCR; TCRdb has only the in-frame clones, and not every one. The data contain millions of clones, more than 80% of them singletons. The sample was naive CD4+ T cells sorted from blood. These receptors all stem from a man between 18 and 29 years old in good health. The CDR3 runs from the conserved cysteine through the conserved F or W. The D gene is left open where the match is weak. Rows give clone size only sometimes, using once, few, many, or a class for an expanded clone.

NA,TRBV28,TRBJ2-7,NA,CASSSPAQSSYEQYF,TGTGCCAGCAGTTCACCCGCCCAAAGCTCCTACGAGCAGTACTTC
TRBD1,TRBV28,TRBJ1-2,NA,CASSTTGGGYGYTF,TGTGCCAGCAGCACCACAGGGGGAGGGTATGGCTACACCTTC
NA,TRBV19,TRBJ1-5,NA,CASSFQSGRQPQHF,TGTGCCAGTAGTTTCCAATCGGGCCGTCAGCCCCAGCATTTT
NA,TRBV30,TRBJ2-7,NA,CAWSVLTREQYF,TGTGCCTGGAGTGTACTCACTCGGGAGCAGTACTTC
NA,TRBV7-2,TRBJ2-7,NA,CASSLAPVYEQYF,TGTGCCAGCAGCTTAGCGCCCGTCTACGAGCAGTACTTC
NA,TRBV6-1,TRBJ1-1,NA,CASRSKWANTEAFF,TGTGCCAGCCGGAGCAAATGGGCGAACACTGAAGCTTTCTTT
NA,TRBV7-9,TRBJ2-3,NA,CASSPPSGDTQYF,TGTGCCAGCAGCCCTCCCTCTGGAGATACGCAGTATTTT
NA,TRBV5-1,TRBJ1-1,NA,CASSLVLNTEAFF,TGCGCCAGCAGCTTGGTATTGAACACTGAAGCTTTCTTT
NA,TRBV6-5,TRBJ2-2,NA,CASRPGGRTGELFF,TGTGCCAGCAGACCCGGGGGGCGCACCGGGGAGCTGTTTTTT
NA,TRBV18,TRBJ1-1,NA,CASSPSGGTTEAFF,TGTGCCAGCTCACCATCCGGGGGGACTACTGAAGCTTTCTTT
NA,TRBV18,TRBJ2-3,NA,CASSRGVTSTDTQYF,TGTGCCAGCTCCCGGGGCGTTACTAGCACAGATACGCAGTATTTT
NA,TRBV30,TRBJ1-2,NA,CAWFKRREREYGYTF,TGTGCCTGGTTCAAACGCAGGGAGAGGGAATATGGCTACACCTTC
NA,TRBV10-3,TRBJ2-1,NA,CAISARANEQFF,TGTGCCATCAGTGCCAGGGCAAATGAGCAGTTCTTC
TRBD2,TRBV6-5,TRBJ2-7,NA,CASSYSSLAGHYEQYF,TGTGCCAGCAGTTACTCATCGCTAGCGGGACACTACGAGCAGTACTTC
TRBD1,TRBV6-5,TRBJ1-4,NA,CASSSTGGTNEKLFF,TGTGCCAGCAGCTCTACAGGGGGAACTAATGAAAAACTGTTTTTT
NA,TRBV19,TRBJ2-2,few,CASSRDTNTGELFF,TGTGCCAGTAGCAGGGACACGAACACCGGGGAGCTGTTTTTT
NA,TRBV10-3,TRBJ2-3,NA,CAISESGGATDTQYF,TGTGCCATCAGTGAGTCGGGAGGAGCGACAGATACGCAGTATTTT
NA,TRBV5-4,TRBJ2-2,NA,CASSLYGLTGELFF,TGTGCCAGCAGCTTGTATGGGTTAACCGGGGAGCTGTTTTTT
TRBD2,TRBV6-5,TRBJ2-3,NA,CASSYGTSGDTDTQYF,TGTGCCAGCAGTTACGGGACTAGCGGAGACACAGATACGCAGTATTTT
TRBD2,TRBV29-1,TRBJ2-3,NA,CSVGLMERGSTDTQYF,TGCAGCGTTGGGTTAATGGAGCGGGGGAGCACAGATACGCAGTATTTT
TRBD1,TRBV5-8,TRBJ2-4,NA,CASSTGQGRNIQYF,TGTGCCAGCAGCACGGGACAGGGACGAAACATTCAGTACTTC
NA,TRBV4-1,TRBJ1-5,NA,CASSQEGRVGSNQPQHF,TGCGCCAGCAGCCAAGAGGGTAGGGTGGGAAGCAATCAGCCCCAGCATTTT
NA,TRBV15,TRBJ2-3,NA,CATSRKDTQYF,TGTGCCACCAGCAGAAAGGATACGCAGTATTTT